The 10 T cell receptor beta chains presented below share a single source sample, sequenced in a study of T cell responses to AZD1222 COVID-19 vaccine (dated by TCRdb to about 2021). Library method: the immunoSEQ multiplex PCR assay. TCRdb obtained this table from immuneACCESS and retained in-frame rearrangements with V and J assigned. These tables miss some clones; where compared with another copy, unresolved V genes account for less than half of the shortfall, and the remainder is unexplained. The table held for this sample gives about 140,000 clones. 2% to 2.5% of the sample is held by the ten biggest clonotypes. The time point label for this specimen denotes: baseline before first vaccination. Sequences were obtained from peripheral blood. The receptor source for this set is an adult in good health.

This chain connects TRBV27 to TRBJ2-4; perhaps TRBD2 as D (6 bases). This CDR3 spans 14 amino acids. Germline V gene lookup returns CDR1 MNHEY and CDR2 SMNVEV (reference sequence). The V end was cut by 3 bases, the J end by 5 bases, with 11 bases between. CDR3 DNA sequence: TGTGCCAGCAGTTTGTGGGGGGTCCAAAACATTCAGTACTTC. Translated, it gives CASSLWGVQNIQYF.

The gene calls are TRBV7-9 and TRBJ1-2; tentatively, D is TRBD1 (5 bases). The CDR3 is 19 amino acids. V lost 4 bases and J 0 bases, leaving 24 bases between the germline ends. CDR1 is SEHNR and CDR2 is FQNEAQ in the germline V gene (reference sequence). CDR3 nucleotides: TGTGCCAGCAGCTCCTTGAGAAGTAATACAGGCCCTTCTAACTATGGCTACACCTTC. Translated, it gives CASSSLRSNTGPSNYGYTF.

V gene TRBV13 combines with J gene TRBJ2-2; D is possibly TRBD1 or TRBD2 (6 bases each). The CDR3 is 17 residues long. Germline CDR1 and CDR2: PRHDT and FYEKMQ (reference sequence). Trimming left V 2 bases short and J 5 bases short, with 18 bases between. Written as DNA, the CDR3 is TGTGCCAGCAGCTTAACAACACTCTGGGGGGCTACCGGGGAGCTGTTTTTT. It codes for CASSLTTLWGATGELFF.

The rearrangement links TRBV30 to TRBJ1-2; TRBD1 matches 10 bases. Germline CDR1 and CDR2: GTSNPN and SVGIG (reference sequence). The CDR3 spans 13 residues. Losses at the gene ends were 4 bases for V and 6 bases for J; bases not matched to a gene: 5. The CDR3 loop reads CAWNGQGDDGYTF. The CDR3 nucleotides read TGTGCCTGGAATGGACAGGGGGATGATGGCTACACCTTC.

The V call is TRBV4-1, the J call TRBJ2-3; no clear D. Germline CDR1 is MGHRA and CDR2 is YSYEKL. This CDR3 is built from 17 residues. V was cut by 1 base and J by 0 bases, with 14 bases left in between. The CDR3 here is CASSQVLHSQSTDTQYF. CDR3 nucleotides: TGCGCCAGCAGCCAAGTGTTACACTCACAGAGCACAGATACGCAGTATTTT.

This chain links TRBV6-2 or TRBV6-3 with TRBJ2-5; tentatively, D is TRBD1 or TRBD2 (7 bases each). V was shortened by 5 bases and J by 3 bases, with 25 bases between the two germline ends. This CDR3 has 18 amino acids. CDR1 is MNHEY and CDR2 is SVGEGT in the germline V gene. CDR3 region: CASSRLGRAGGLKETQYF. The CDR3 nucleotides are TGTGCCAGCAGTAGACTGGGGCGGGCAGGGGGACTAAAAGAGACCCAGTACTTC.

The chain has TRBV4-2 and TRBJ1-5, with 11 positions matching TRBD1. V trimming: 2 bases; J trimming: 5 bases; junction bases outside the gene matches: 11. This CDR3 spans 18 amino acids. Per germline, CDR1 LGHNA and CDR2 YNFKEQ. CDR3 loop: CASSQLDRGRGWDQPQHF. In DNA, the CDR3 is TGTGCCAGCAGCCAACTGGACAGGGGGCGAGGGTGGGATCAGCCCCAGCATTTT.

V usage is TRBV6-1 and J usage is TRBJ1-5; D unresolved. V was pared by 3 bases and J by 4 bases, with 13 bases between. This CDR3 is 15 amino acids long. CDR1 MNHNS and CDR2 SASEGT come from the germline V gene. CDR3 nucleotide sequence: TGTGCCAGCAGTGAGTTCTCGGGGAGGAATCAGCCCCAGCATTTT. The encoded protein is CASSEFSGRNQPQHF.

The chain has TRBV2 and TRBJ2-3; D is unclear. The CDR3 runs to 14 residues. V was trimmed by 0 bases and J by 5 bases, leaving 9 bases between them. Per germline, CDR1 SNHLY and CDR2 FYNNEI. CDR3 sequence reads: CASSEAILGDTQYF. CDR3 in DNA: TGTGCCAGCAGTGAAGCGATTCTAGGAGATACGCAGTATTTT.

This sequence joins TRBV18 and TRBJ1-1; 9 bases are a match to TRBD1. The V and J ends lost 3 bases and 8 bases, in that order; junction bases with no gene match: 4. The CDR3 has 13 amino acids. Germline CDR1 KGHSH, CDR2 LQKENI. The CDR3 DNA reads TGTGCCAGCTCACCGTGGGACAGGGCCGAAGCTTTCTTT. Protein sequence: CASSPWDRAEAFF.